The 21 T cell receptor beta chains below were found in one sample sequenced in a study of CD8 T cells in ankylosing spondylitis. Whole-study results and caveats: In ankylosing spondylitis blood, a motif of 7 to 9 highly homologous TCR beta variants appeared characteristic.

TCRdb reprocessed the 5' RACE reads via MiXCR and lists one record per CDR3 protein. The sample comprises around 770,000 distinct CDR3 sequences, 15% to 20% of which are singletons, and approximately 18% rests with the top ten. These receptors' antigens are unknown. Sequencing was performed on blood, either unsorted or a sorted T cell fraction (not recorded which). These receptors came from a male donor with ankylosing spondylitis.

The CDR3 region is CASSLVGNRRTAQETQYF. In DNA, the CDR3 is TGTGCCAGCAGTTTAGTGGGCAACCGGCGGACAGCCCAAGAGACCCAGTACTTC. J is TRBJ2-5 and V is TRBV12-3 or TRBV12-4, with a tentative D call TRBD1 (6 bases). The CDR3 is 18 amino acids. The V and J ends lost 1 base and 1 base respectively, with 19 bases between them.

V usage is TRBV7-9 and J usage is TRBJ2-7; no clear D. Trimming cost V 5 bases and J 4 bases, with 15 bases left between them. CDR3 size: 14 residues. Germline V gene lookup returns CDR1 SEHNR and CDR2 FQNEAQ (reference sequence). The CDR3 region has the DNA TGTGCCAGCAGCCGCCTGACCAATGGGTACGAGCAGTACTTC. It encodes CASSRLTNGYEQYF.

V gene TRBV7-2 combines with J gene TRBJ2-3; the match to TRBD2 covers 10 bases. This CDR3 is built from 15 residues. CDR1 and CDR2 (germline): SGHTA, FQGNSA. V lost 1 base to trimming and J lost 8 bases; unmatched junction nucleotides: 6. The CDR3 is CASSLVGTSEGTQYF. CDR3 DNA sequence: TGTGCCAGCAGCTTAGTGGGGACTAGCGAGGGTACGCAGTATTTT. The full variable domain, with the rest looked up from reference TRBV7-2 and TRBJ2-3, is GAGVSQSPSNKVTEKGKDVELRCDPISGHTALYWYRQSLGQGLEFLIYFQGNSAPDKSGLPSDRFSAERTGGSVSTLTIQRTQQEDSAVYLCASSLVGTSEGTQYFGPGTRLTVL.

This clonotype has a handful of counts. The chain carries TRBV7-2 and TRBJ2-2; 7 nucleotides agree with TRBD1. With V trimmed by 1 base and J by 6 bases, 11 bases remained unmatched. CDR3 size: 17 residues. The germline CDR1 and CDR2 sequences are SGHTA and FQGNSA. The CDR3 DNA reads TGTGCCAGCAGCTTAGTGGGCAGGGGGTTGTTGGCCGGGGAGCTGTTTTTT. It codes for CASSLVGRGLLAGELFF.

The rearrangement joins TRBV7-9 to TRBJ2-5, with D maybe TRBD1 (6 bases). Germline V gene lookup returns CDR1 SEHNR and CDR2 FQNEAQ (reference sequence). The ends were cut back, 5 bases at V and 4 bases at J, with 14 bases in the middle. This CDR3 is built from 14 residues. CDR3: CASSPRTAPETQYF. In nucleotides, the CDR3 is TGTGCCAGCAGCCCGCGGACAGCGCCAGAGACCCAGTACTTC.

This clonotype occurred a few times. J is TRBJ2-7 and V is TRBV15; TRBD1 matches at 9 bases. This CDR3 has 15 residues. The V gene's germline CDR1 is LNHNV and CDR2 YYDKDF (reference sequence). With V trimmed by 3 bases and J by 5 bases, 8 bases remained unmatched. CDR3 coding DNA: TGTGCCACCAGCAGTACGCCTTGGACAGGGGACGAGCAGTACTTC. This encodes CATSSTPWTGDEQYF.

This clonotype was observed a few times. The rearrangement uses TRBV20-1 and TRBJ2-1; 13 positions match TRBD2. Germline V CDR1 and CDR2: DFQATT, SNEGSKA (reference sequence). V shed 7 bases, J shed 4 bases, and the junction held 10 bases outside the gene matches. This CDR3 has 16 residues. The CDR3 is CSGRTSGSSNYNEQFF. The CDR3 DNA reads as TGCAGTGGTCGGACTAGCGGGAGTAGTAATTACAATGAGCAGTTCTTC.

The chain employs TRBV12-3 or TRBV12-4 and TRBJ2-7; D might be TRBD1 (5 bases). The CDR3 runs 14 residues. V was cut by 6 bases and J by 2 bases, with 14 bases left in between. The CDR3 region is CASRGADNTYEQYF. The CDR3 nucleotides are TGTGCCAGCAGAGGGGCGGATAACACCTACGAGCAGTACTTC.

CDR3 coding DNA: TGTGCCAGCAGCCAAGTCGGCAGGGGGAACACTGAAGCTTTCTTT. Translated, it gives CASSQVGRGNTEAFF. The chain couples TRBV14 to TRBJ1-1, with a weak D call TRBD1 (6 bases). CDR1 is SGHDN, CDR2 FVKESK, per germline. Trimming took 1 base from V and 1 from J, leaving 10 bases between them. The CDR3 has 15 amino acids.

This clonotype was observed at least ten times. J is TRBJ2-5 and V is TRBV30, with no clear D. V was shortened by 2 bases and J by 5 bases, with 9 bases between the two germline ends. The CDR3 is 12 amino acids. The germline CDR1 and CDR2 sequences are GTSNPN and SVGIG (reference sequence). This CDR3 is CAWSPAFETQYF. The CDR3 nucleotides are TGTGCCTGGAGTCCCGCCTTTGAGACCCAGTACTTC.

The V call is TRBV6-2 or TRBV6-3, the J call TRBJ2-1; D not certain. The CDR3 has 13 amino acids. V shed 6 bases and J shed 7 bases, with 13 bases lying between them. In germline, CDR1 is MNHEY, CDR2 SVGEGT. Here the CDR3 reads CASSVRMENEQFF. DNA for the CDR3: TGTGCCAGCAGCGTCAGAATGGAGAATGAGCAGTTCTTC.

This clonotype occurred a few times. The CDR3 loop reads CASSLGDRGNYEQYF. In nucleotides, the CDR3 is TGCGCCAGCAGCTTGGGGGACAGGGGGAACTACGAGCAGTACTTC. The chain uses TRBV5-1 and TRBJ2-7; TRBD1 aligns across 11 bases. V lost 0 bases and J lost 3; bases outside the gene matches: 2. This CDR3 comprises 15 residues. CDR1 SGHRS and CDR2 YFSETQ come from the germline V gene.

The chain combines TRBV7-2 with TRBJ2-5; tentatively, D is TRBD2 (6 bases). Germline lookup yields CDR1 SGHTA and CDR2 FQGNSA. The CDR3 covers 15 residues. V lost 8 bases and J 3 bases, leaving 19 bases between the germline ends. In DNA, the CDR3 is TGTGCCAGCCTACCCATTTGGTGGGGGGAAGAGACCCAGTACTTC. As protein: CASLPIWWGEETQYF.

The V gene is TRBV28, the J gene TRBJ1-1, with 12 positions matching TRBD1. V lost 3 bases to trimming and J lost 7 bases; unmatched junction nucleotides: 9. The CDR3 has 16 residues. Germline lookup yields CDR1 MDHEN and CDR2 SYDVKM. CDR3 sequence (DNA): TGTGCCAGCAGTTTTCCGGGACAGGGGGCGAAAGATGAAGCTTTCTTT. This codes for CASSFPGQGAKDEAFF. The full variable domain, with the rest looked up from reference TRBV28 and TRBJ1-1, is DVKVTQSSRYLVKRTGEKVFLECVQDMDHENMFWYRQDPGLGLRLIYFSYDVKMKEKGDIPEGYSVSREKKERFSLILESASTNQTSMYLCASSFPGQGAKDEAFFGQGTRLTVV.

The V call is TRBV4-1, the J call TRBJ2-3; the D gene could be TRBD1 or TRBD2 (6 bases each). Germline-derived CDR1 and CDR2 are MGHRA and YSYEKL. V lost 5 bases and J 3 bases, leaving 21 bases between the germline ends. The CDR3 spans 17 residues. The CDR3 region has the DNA TGCGCCAGCAGCGAGGGTAGGGGGGCCAGTCGTACAGATACGCAGTATTTT. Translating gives CASSEGRGASRTDTQYF.

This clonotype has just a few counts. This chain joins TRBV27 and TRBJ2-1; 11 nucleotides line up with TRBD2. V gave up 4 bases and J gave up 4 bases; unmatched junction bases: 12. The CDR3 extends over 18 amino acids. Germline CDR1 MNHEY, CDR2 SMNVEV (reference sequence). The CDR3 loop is CASSSHAFTSGGYNEQFF. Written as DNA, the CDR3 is TGTGCCAGCAGTTCCCACGCCTTCACTAGCGGGGGATACAATGAGCAGTTCTTC.

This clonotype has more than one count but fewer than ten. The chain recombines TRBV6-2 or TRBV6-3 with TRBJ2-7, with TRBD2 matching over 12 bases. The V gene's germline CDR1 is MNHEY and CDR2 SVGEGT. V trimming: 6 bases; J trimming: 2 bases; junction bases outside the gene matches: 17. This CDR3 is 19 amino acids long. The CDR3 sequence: CASRNATSGRKRGPYEQYF. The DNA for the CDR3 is TGTGCCAGCAGAAACGCGACTAGCGGGAGAAAGAGGGGCCCCTACGAGCAGTACTTC.

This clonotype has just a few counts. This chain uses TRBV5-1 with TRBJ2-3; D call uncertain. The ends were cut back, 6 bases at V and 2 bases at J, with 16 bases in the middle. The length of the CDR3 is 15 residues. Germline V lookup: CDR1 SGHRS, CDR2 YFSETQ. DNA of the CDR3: TGCGCCAGCAAAACCCTCCCCATCAACACAGATACGCAGTATTTT. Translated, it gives CASKTLPINTDTQYF. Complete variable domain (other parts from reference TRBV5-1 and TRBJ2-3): KAGVTQTPRYLIKTRGQQVTLSCSPISGHRSVSWYQQTPGQGLQFLFEYFSETQRNKGNFPGRFSGRQFSNSRSEMNVSTLELGDSALYLCASKTLPINTDTQYFGPGTRLTVL.

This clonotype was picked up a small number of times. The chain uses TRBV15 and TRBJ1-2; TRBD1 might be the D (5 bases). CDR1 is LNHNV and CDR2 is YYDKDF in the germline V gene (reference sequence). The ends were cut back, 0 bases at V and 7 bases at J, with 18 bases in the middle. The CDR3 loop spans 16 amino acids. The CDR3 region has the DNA TGTGCCACCAGCAGAGATATGGGAAGGGGCGCCATTGGCTACACCTTC. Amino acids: CATSRDMGRGAIGYTF.

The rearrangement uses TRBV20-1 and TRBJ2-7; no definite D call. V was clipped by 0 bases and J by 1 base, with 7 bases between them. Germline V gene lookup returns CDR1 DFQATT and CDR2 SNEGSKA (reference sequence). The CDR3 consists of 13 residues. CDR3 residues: CSARDFYSYEQYF. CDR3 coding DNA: TGCAGTGCTAGAGACTTTTATTCCTACGAGCAGTACTTC.

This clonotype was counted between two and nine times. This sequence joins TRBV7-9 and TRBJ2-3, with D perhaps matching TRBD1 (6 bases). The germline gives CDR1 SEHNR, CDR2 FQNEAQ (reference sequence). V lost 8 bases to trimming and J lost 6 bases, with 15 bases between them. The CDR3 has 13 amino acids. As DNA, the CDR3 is TGTGCCAGCCGCCCAGGGGTCTTTGATACGCAGTATTTT. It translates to CASRPGVFDTQYF.